This T cell receptor beta chain was captured in a study of T cell responses to AZD1222 COVID-19 vaccine. The study, taken as a whole, reports: A reported finding is that nearly half of spike-specific TCRs target unmutated variant regions.

Measured with immunoSEQ multiplex PCR; TCRdb has only the in-frame clones, and not every one. The data hold about 92,000 clones, with roughly nine tenths observed a single time. Losses at the gene ends were 2 bases for V and 3 bases for J; bases not matched to a gene: 9. The CDR3 is 16 amino acids. The germline gives CDR1 MNHEY, CDR2 SVGAGI. Worth noting for this clone: As yet, its antigen is unknown.

The V gene is TRBV6-5, the J gene TRBJ1-1, with 7 bases lining up with TRBD1. The sample consisted of peripheral blood, taken on day 0 of AZD1222 vaccination. This receptor was taken from an adult in good health. CDR3 bases: TGTGCCAGCAGTTACACCGCGACAGGGAGGTACACTGAAGCTTTCTTT. Translating it yields CASSYTATGRYTEAFF.